This TCR beta chain is drawn from a study of PD-1 blockade in classical Hodgkin lymphoma. In its sample, this clone was seen a few times. Its antigen is still unknown. Study-level results: Healthy donors were reported to have higher baseline TCR diversity than newly diagnosed patients. Diversity in CD4+ TCRs, unlike that measured in CD8+ TCRs, had risen significantly by C4D1. Factors driving the repertoire differences, possibly disease activity or prior therapy, remain undefined.

Method: immunoSEQ multiplex PCR; TCRdb's copy keeps in-frame clones and lacks some. Among 20,000 to 30,000 clones listed, 69% were seen once. V was cut by 5 bases and J by 1 base, with 14 bases left in between. The germline V gene encodes CDR1 ENHRY and CDR2 SYGVKD. The CDR3 covers 15 residues. Every single patient, without exception, relapsed after autologous stem cell transplantation, and brentuximab vedotin exposure varied. Complete response, partial response or progressive disease constituted the best responses recorded. The sequencing here drew on peripheral blood mononuclear cells (PBMCs), taken at baseline. J is TRBJ1-1 and V is TRBV10-3, with TRBD1 as a possible D gene (5 bases). The TCR was taken from a human donor with classical Hodgkin lymphoma. The CDR3 loop reads CAISRALGQNTEAFF. Written as DNA, the CDR3 is TGTGCCATCAGTAGAGCCTTGGGGCAGAACACTGAAGCTTTCTTT.